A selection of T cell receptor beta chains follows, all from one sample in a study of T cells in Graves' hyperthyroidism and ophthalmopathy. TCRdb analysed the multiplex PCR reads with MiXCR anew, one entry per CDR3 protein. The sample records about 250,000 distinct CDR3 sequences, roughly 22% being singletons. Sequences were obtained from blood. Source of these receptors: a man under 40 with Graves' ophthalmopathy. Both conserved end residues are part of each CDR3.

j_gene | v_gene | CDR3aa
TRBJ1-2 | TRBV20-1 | CSANQGTGYTF
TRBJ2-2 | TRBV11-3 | CASSFLFGNTGELFF
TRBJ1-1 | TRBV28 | CASSLSRGNTEAFF
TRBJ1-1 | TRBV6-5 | CASSYWSQTVNTEAFF
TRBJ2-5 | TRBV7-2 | CASSPAPETQYF
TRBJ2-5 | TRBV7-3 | CASSLTVASQETQYF
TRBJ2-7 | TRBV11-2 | CASSPRIGDSNYEQYF
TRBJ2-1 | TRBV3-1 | CASPRGGNEQFF
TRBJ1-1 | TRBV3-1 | CASSSLSSTEAFF
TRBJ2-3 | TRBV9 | CASSVDEGYTQYF
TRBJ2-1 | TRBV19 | CASSIVPRSYNEQFF
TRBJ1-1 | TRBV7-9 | CASSLYTGGTEAFF
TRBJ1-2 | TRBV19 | CASSSQGAENYGYTF
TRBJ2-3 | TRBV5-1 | CASSLRLAGSPSYTDTQYF
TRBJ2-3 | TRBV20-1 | CRAPARNTDTQYF
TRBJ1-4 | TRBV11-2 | CASSTGQVATNEKLFF
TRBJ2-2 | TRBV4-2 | CASSQGRANTGELFF
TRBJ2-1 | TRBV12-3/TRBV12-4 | CASSFGGSRYEQFF
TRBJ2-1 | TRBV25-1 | CASSGARDRAYNEQFF
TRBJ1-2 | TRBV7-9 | CASSNQGAYGYTF
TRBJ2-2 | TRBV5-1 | CASSPGQTNTGEPFF
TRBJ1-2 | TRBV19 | CASSEAGQATTYGYTF
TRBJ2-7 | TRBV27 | CASSPIGVMAYEQYF
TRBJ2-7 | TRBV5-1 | CASSLNRDAAYEQYF
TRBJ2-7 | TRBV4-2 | CASSSRQGWTYEQYF
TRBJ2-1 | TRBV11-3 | CASSFYGGEQFF
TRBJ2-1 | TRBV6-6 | CASSYRGDEQFF
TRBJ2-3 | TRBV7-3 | CASSRDGAGTTDTQYF
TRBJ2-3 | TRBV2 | CASKGLAVTDTQYF
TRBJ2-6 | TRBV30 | CAWKTGSGANVLTF
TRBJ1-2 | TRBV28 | CASSLVSGSYGYTF
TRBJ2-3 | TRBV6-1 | CASRGGDTQYF
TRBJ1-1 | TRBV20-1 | CSARDRSSFTEAFF
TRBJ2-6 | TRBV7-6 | CASSPRTSGANVLTF
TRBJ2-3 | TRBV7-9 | CASSLAASGRAADTQYF
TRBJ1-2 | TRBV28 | CASSFNSGYTF
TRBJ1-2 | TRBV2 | CASSEGGGVGYTF
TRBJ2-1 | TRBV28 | CASSFAGAIYNEQFF
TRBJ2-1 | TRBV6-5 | CASSYEIAGEQFF
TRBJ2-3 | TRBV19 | CASRYTSGTDTQYF
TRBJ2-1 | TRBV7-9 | CASSWGPDNEQFF
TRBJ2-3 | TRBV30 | CAWSAGSDTQYF
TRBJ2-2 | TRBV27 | CASSPRPHSGANTGELFF
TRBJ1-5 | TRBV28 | CAARGQVNQPQHF
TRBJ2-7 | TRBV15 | CATSRVGLYEQYF
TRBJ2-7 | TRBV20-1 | CSATSRSSYEQYF
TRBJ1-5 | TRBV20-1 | CSVNSPGVGFGQPQHF